What follows are 27 T cell receptor beta chains derived from one specimen sequenced in a study of PD-1 blockade in classical Hodgkin lymphoma. Every single patient, without exception, relapsed after autologous stem cell transplantation, and brentuximab vedotin exposure varied. Thawed PBMCs were the source of CD8+ T cells, obtained through magnetic negative selection. Only in-frame clones appear in the TCRdb table, and some are missing; sequencing was by immunoSEQ multiplex PCR. The table records 9,500 to 12,000 clones, roughly 83% of them present only once. The source was CD8+ T cells from blood, collected at baseline. Source of these receptors: a human donor with classical Hodgkin lymphoma.

This chain joins TRBV13 and TRBJ2-1; 8 positions match TRBD2. Trimming at V came to 5 bases and at J to 5 bases, leaving 8 bases not matched to a gene. The length of the CDR3 is 15 residues. Germline CDR1 and CDR2: PRHDT and FYEKMQ (reference sequence). CDR3 DNA: TGTGCCAGCAGCATCGCCGGGACTAGAAACAATGAGCAGTTCTTC. Residues: CASSIAGTRNNEQFF.

This chain joins TRBV2 and TRBJ1-1, with a weak D call TRBD1 (6 bases). Trimming shortened V by 6 bases and J by 6 bases, and 20 bases separated the two germline ends. Germline CDR1 is SNHLY and CDR2 is FYNNEI. The CDR3 has 15 residues. The CDR3 DNA reads TGTGCCAGCAGCCACAGTTTAGCGGGGGCCCCTGAAGCTTTCTTT. Translation: CASSHSLAGAPEAFF.

The gene calls are TRBV10-3 and TRBJ1-1; D might be TRBD1 (6 bases). Between the trimmed V and J ends, which lost 5 bases and 0 bases, there was a span of 13 bases. The CDR3 sequence is 15 residues long. CDR1 is ENHRY, CDR2 SYGVKD, per germline. The chain's CDR3 is CAISPTDSLNTEAFF. Written as DNA, the CDR3 is TGTGCCATCAGTCCGACGGACAGCTTGAACACTGAAGCTTTCTTT.

V usage is TRBV29-1 and J usage is TRBJ2-7; unclear D gene. Trimming took off 3 bases at V and 1 base at J, with 16 bases between the two ends. CDR1 and CDR2 from the germline V gene are SQVTM and ANQGSEA. There are 15 residues in the CDR3. CDR3 DNA sequence: TGCAGCGTTGAGATCGCAACTCAAGGATCCTACGAGCAGTACTTC. Its protein is CSVEIATQGSYEQYF.

The chain combines TRBV7-2 with TRBJ1-2; TRBD1 is a possible D gene (5 bases). This CDR3 spans 12 amino acids. Germline V gene sequence: CDR1 SGHTA, CDR2 FQGNSA. Trimming cost V 5 bases and J 8 bases, with 12 bases left between them. The CDR3 here is CASSPPGRGYTF. The CDR3 DNA is TGTGCCAGCAGCCCGCCAGGGCGCGGCTACACCTTC.

The chain is built from TRBV28 and TRBJ1-2; TRBD1 aligns across 8 bases. The CDR3 contains 15 residues. After removal of 6 bases from V and 6 bases from J, the junction contained 12 bases not matched to a gene. In germline, CDR1 is MDHEN, CDR2 SYDVKM. CDR3 bases: TGTGCCAGCAGCCCCCCCCGACAGGGGTTCCATGGCTACACCTTC. It yields the protein CASSPPRQGFHGYTF.

This clone showed up just once. V gene TRBV6-6 combines with J gene TRBJ1-2; no firm D call. In germline, CDR1 is MNHNY, CDR2 SVGAGI (reference sequence). Trimming removed 0 bases at V and 2 bases at J, with 4 bases between. CDR3 length equals 13 residues. CDR3 nucleotide sequence: TGTGCCAGCAGTTACTCCCCAAACTATGGCTACACCTTC. Its protein is CASSYSPNYGYTF.

The chain employs TRBV19 and TRBJ2-1, with 9 positions matching TRBD2. The CDR3 is 21 residues long. Germline lookup yields CDR1 LNHDA and CDR2 SQIVND (reference sequence). J lost 4 bases, V lost 1 base, and 20 bases had no gene match. The CDR3 loop reads CASSIGVGVGGRALRYNEQFF. CDR3 DNA: TGTGCCAGTAGTATAGGAGTAGGGGTAGGCGGGAGGGCCCTGCGATACAATGAGCAGTTCTTC.

DNA for the CDR3: TGTGCCAGCAGTTACACTACCGAAGGACCAGCCTACGAGCAGTACTTC. This codes for CASSYTTEGPAYEQYF. V usage is TRBV6-6 and J usage is TRBJ2-7, with unresolved D. The CDR3 is 16 amino acids. From germline, CDR1 is MNHNY and CDR2 SVGAGI (reference sequence). V was cut by 2 bases and J by 2 bases, with 16 bases left in between.

The chain links TRBV11-1 to TRBJ1-6, with a tentative D call TRBD1 (5 bases). Germline CDR1 and CDR2: SGHAT and FQDESV (reference sequence). This CDR3 spans 15 amino acids. Between the trimmed V and J ends, which lost 7 bases and 9 bases, there was a span of 19 bases. CDR3: CASTVVGRVGSPLHF. Written as DNA, the CDR3 is TGTGCCAGCACGGTGGTTGGCAGGGTGGGTTCACCCCTCCACTTT.

This chain uses TRBV4-1 with TRBJ2-3; a weak D match, TRBD1 (6 bases). Trimming left V 0 bases short and J 4 bases short, with 8 bases between. The CDR3 length is 14 residues. Germline CDR1 reads MGHRA; CDR2 reads YSYEKL. The CDR3 DNA reads as TGCGCCAGCAGCCAAGAAGGGGGAGCAGATACGCAGTATTTT. Its translation: CASSQEGGADTQYF.

The rearrangement joins TRBV28 to TRBJ2-1; D tentatively reads TRBD1 or TRBD2 (6 bases each). Germline loops: CDR1 MDHEN, CDR2 SYDVKM. The V gene lost 3 bases and the J gene lost 7 bases, with 19 bases spanning the gap. This CDR3 contains 16 residues. The CDR3 protein is CASSFTGRTTLNEQFF. The DNA for the CDR3 is TGTGCCAGCAGTTTCACAGGGAGGACTACGTTGAATGAGCAGTTCTTC.

This sequence joins TRBV15 and TRBJ2-6; TRBD1 aligns across 8 bases. V lost 5 bases to trimming and J lost 2 bases; unmatched junction nucleotides: 2. The germline gives CDR1 LNHNV, CDR2 YYDKDF (reference sequence). This CDR3 is built from 15 residues. This CDR3 reads CATSDRGAGANVLTF. The CDR3 region has the DNA TGTGCCACCAGCGACAGGGGCGCTGGGGCCAACGTCCTGACTTTC. Combining the CDR3 with reference TRBV15 and TRBJ2-6 gives the whole variable domain DAMVIQNPRYQVTQFGKPVTLSCSQTLNHNVMYWYQQKSSQAPKLLFHYYDKDFNNEADTPDNFQSRRPNTSFCFLDIRSPGLGDTAMYLCATSDRGAGANVLTFGAGSRLTVL.

CDR3 sequence: CASSYGQGSNEQYF. CDR3 sequence (DNA): TGCGCCAGCAGCTACGGACAGGGGAGCAACGAGCAGTACTTC. The chain carries TRBV4-3 and TRBJ2-7; 9 nucleotides line up with TRBD1. Germline assignment: CDR1 LGHNA and CDR2 YSLEER. V was clipped by 5 bases and J by 5 bases; unmatched bases: 7. The CDR3 loop spans 14 amino acids.

V gene TRBV5-4 combines with J gene TRBJ2-2, with 10 bases fitting TRBD1. The V and J ends lost 7 bases and 2 bases, in that order; junction bases with no gene match: 14. Germline V gene data show CDR1 as SGHNT and CDR2 as YYREEE (reference sequence). CDR3 size: 18 residues. CDR3 sequence reads: CASELTPGQGINTGELFF. The DNA for the CDR3 is TGTGCCAGCGAACTCACTCCGGGACAGGGGATTAACACCGGGGAGCTGTTTTTT.

The chain couples TRBV30 to TRBJ2-7; possibly TRBD2 for D (5 bases). V was shortened by 1 base and J by 2 bases, with 9 bases between the two germline ends. CDR1 and CDR2 from the germline V gene are GTSNPN and SVGIG (reference sequence). The length of the CDR3 is 13 residues. CDR3 region: CAWSGEGAYEQYF. The CDR3 nucleotides are TGTGCCTGGAGTGGAGAGGGCGCCTACGAGCAGTACTTC.

The V gene is TRBV12-2, the J gene TRBJ1-1. TRBV12-2 is marked as a pseudogene. CDR3 length: 15 residues. The chain's CDR3 is CASRLAPKGITEAFF. DNA of the CDR3: TGTGCAAGTCGCTTAGCGCCTAAAGGGATCACTGAAGCTTTCTTT.

V usage is TRBV6-1 and J usage is TRBJ1-5; no reliable D call. CDR1 MNHNS and CDR2 SASEGT come from the germline V gene. V gave up 9 bases and J gave up 0 bases, with 15 bases separating them. CDR3 length equals 15 residues. CDR3 in DNA: TGTGCCAGTTCCCCTGGACCCTTTAGCAATCAGCCCCAGCATTTT. Translated, it gives CASSPGPFSNQPQHF.

This clone has just a few counts. The chain recombines TRBV4-1 with TRBJ1-1; maybe TRBD1 (6 bases). This CDR3 has 12 residues. V lost 4 bases and J 9 bases, leaving 12 bases between the germline ends. CDR1 and CDR2 (germline): MGHRA, YSYEKL. The CDR3 sequence: CASSPDSIQAFF. The CDR3 nucleotides read TGCGCCAGCAGCCCGGACAGCATTCAAGCTTTCTTT.

V is TRBV18 and J is TRBJ2-3, with D perhaps matching TRBD1 (6 bases). CDR1 and CDR2 (germline): KGHSH, LQKENI. Trimming pared 2 bases from V and 2 bases from J, leaving 20 bases between. The CDR3 is 18 residues long. The CDR3 DNA is TGTGCCAGCTCACCAACACCAGGGGAATTTGGGAACACAGATACGCAGTATTTT. This codes for CASSPTPGEFGNTDTQYF.

V is TRBV19 and J is TRBJ2-4; weak D call: TRBD2 (5 bases). CDR3 length: 14 amino acids. Trimming stripped 3 bases from V and 6 bases from J, with 12 bases between. Per germline, CDR1 LNHDA and CDR2 SQIVND (reference sequence). In DNA, the CDR3 is TGTGCCAGTAGTATTTTTCCCAGCGGAAACATTCAGTACTTC. Translated, it gives CASSIFPSGNIQYF.

This chain links TRBV4-2 with TRBJ2-6; D perhaps matches TRBD1 (5 bases). Trimming pared 0 bases from V and 2 bases from J, leaving 8 bases between. The CDR3 totals 16 residues. Germline V CDR1 and CDR2: LGHNA, YNFKEQ. The CDR3 nucleotides are TGTGCCAGCAGCCAAGATAAAGGGGCTGGGGCCAACGTCCTGACTTTC. Translating gives CASSQDKGAGANVLTF.

The chain combines TRBV7-9 with TRBJ1-2, with 7 nucleotides matching TRBD1. Per the germline V gene, CDR1 is SEHNR and CDR2 is FQNEAQ (reference sequence). Losses at the gene ends were 4 bases for V and 2 bases for J; bases not matched to a gene: 7. This CDR3 is built from 15 residues. CDR3 sequence: CASSSRPQGNYGYTF. CDR3 in DNA: TGTGCCAGCAGCTCGCGACCACAGGGGAACTATGGCTACACCTTC.

The V and J genes are TRBV30 and TRBJ1-1; possibly TRBD1 for D (6 bases). The CDR3 runs to 14 residues. Trimming stripped 4 bases from V and 0 bases from J, with 12 bases between. Germline lookup yields CDR1 GTSNPN and CDR2 SVGIG (reference sequence). Here the CDR3 reads CAWITGTLNTEAFF. CDR3 DNA sequence: TGTGCCTGGATTACCGGGACACTGAACACTGAAGCTTTCTTT.

The J gene is TRBJ1-1, the V gene TRBV28; weak D call: TRBD1 (5 bases). The CDR3 contains 15 residues. V dropped 5 bases and J dropped 1 base, with 14 bases sitting between them. CDR1 and CDR2 from the germline V gene are MDHEN and SYDVKM. The DNA of the CDR3 is TGTGCCAGCAGTCCCCCCAGGGAGACGAACACTGAAGCTTTCTTT. Its translation is CASSPPRETNTEAFF.

The CDR3 is CASSLALGNEQFF. CDR3 nucleotides: TGTGCCAGCAGTTTAGCGTTGGGGAATGAGCAGTTCTTC. The chain links TRBV27 to TRBJ2-1; D unclear. CDR1 and CDR2 (germline): MNHEY, SMNVEV (reference sequence). This CDR3 comprises 13 residues. The V and J ends lost 2 bases and 7 bases respectively, with 9 bases between them.

The chain links TRBV7-9 to TRBJ1-1; TRBD1 is a possible D gene (5 bases). Trimming removed 7 bases from V and 2 bases from J, with 20 bases in between. Germline assignment: CDR1 SEHNR and CDR2 FQNEAQ (reference sequence). The CDR3 extends over 16 amino acids. CDR3 nucleotide sequence: TGTGCCAGCACCCTAGGGATGGGGCTAGAAAACACTGAAGCTTTCTTT. Its protein product is CASTLGMGLENTEAFF. Full variable domain (outside the CDR3, taken from reference TRBV7-9 and TRBJ1-1): DTGVSQNPRHKITKRGQNVTFRCDPISEHNRLYWYRQTLGQGPEFLTYFQNEAQLEKSRLLSDRFSAERPKGSFSTLEIQRTEQGDSAMYLCASTLGMGLENTEAFFGQGTRLTVV.